This TCR beta chain emerged from a study of CD8+ T cells in alopecia areata. Sorting from PBMCs produced CD4+ and CD8+ T cells. Isolated RNA was reverse transcribed into cDNA used as the sequencing template. Produced via immunoSEQ multiplex PCR; TCRdb's table is partial and in-frame only. The table lists 120,000 or so clones, 47% of them singletons. The sample was NKG2D-low CD8+ T cells sorted from blood. This receptor was obtained from a human donor with alopecia areata.

The CDR3 spells CSVVWPDYGYTF. Here the CDR3 DNA reads TGCAGCGTTGTTTGGCCTGATTATGGCTACACCTTC. This chain joins TRBV29-1 and TRBJ1-2; D remains unclear. V was cut by 4 bases and J by 5 bases, with 11 bases left in between. This CDR3 comprises 12 residues. The germline V gene encodes CDR1 SQVTM and CDR2 ANQGSEA.